Below are 25 T cell receptor beta chains sequenced from a single sample in a study of T-cell memory formation after mild COVID-19. TCRdb ran MiXCR on the 5' RACE reads and lists one entry per CDR3 protein. This table has some 88,000 distinct CDR3 sequences, around 25% appearing once. The sequenced material came from PBMCs or a T cell subset sorted from them (not recorded which). The receptors were sampled from a young man who had mild COVID-19 (a few samples of this study predate the infection). Cell type and time point are not known.

The sample holds a few counts of this clonotype. V is TRBV6-4 and J is TRBJ2-1; 7 bases map to TRBD2. CDR3 length: 15 residues. The J segment lost 5 bases and the V segment lost 0 bases, leaving 4 bases of the junction unmatched. Germline CDR1 and CDR2: MRHNA and SNTAGT. The CDR3 is CASSDSWGGDNEQFF. CDR3 in DNA: TGTGCCAGCAGTGACTCGTGGGGGGGAGACAATGAGCAGTTCTTC.

The chain has TRBV7-9 and TRBJ1-1; D gene ambiguous. The germline V and J ends were trimmed by 4 bases and 6 bases, with 9 bases remaining between them. Germline values: CDR1 SEHNR, CDR2 FQNEAQ (reference sequence). This CDR3 region has 12 residues. This chain's CDR3 is CASSYGLPEAFF. CDR3 bases: TGTGCCAGCAGCTACGGACTCCCTGAAGCTTTCTTT.

The chain combines TRBV13 with TRBJ1-2; weak D call: TRBD1 (5 bases). From germline, CDR1 is PRHDT and CDR2 FYEKMQ (reference sequence). The CDR3 spans 13 residues. The V gene lost 6 bases and the J gene lost 6 bases, with 14 bases spanning the gap. This chain's CDR3 is CASRVKGDHGYTF. In DNA, the CDR3 is TGTGCCAGCAGAGTAAAAGGGGACCATGGCTACACCTTC.

The table lists this clonotype with many counts. The rearrangement links TRBV4-3 to TRBJ2-7, with D possibly TRBD1 on 6 matching bases. The CDR3 contains 14 residues. V was trimmed by 3 bases and J by 2 bases, leaving 11 bases between them. Germline CDR1 LGHNA, CDR2 YSLEER. CDR3 residues: CASSQDNRAYEQYF. CDR3 nucleotides: TGCGCCAGCAGCCAGGATAACAGGGCCTACGAGCAGTACTTC.

CDR3 amino acids: CASSLTTGYPDTQYF. CDR3 bases: TGTGCCAGCAGCCTCACCACCGGGTACCCAGATACGCAGTATTTT. This rearrangement joins TRBV6-2 or TRBV6-3 to TRBJ2-3; D uncertain. The germline CDR1 and CDR2 sequences are MNHEY and SVGEGT. The V end lost 6 bases, the J end lost 4 bases, and 17 bases lay between the germline ends. The CDR3 is made up of 15 amino acids.

This clonotype was counted at least ten times. CDR3 sequence: CASSTWTVLAYEQYF. In nucleotides, the CDR3 is TGTGCCAGCAGCACGTGGACGGTTCTTGCCTACGAGCAGTACTTC. The genes are TRBV5-5 and TRBJ2-7; no reliable D call. The CDR3 consists of 15 residues. Germline V gene data show CDR1 as SGHKS and CDR2 as YYEKEE (reference sequence). V was pared by 4 bases and J by 2 bases, with 16 bases between. The complete variable domain, with remaining parts taken from reference TRBV5-5 and TRBJ2-7, reads DAGVTQSPTHLIKTRGQQVTLRCSPISGHKSVSWYQQVLGQGPQFIFQYYEKEERGRGNFPDRFSARQFPNYSSELNVNALLLGDSALYLCASSTWTVLAYEQYFGPGTRLTVT.

The chain couples TRBV7-9 to TRBJ2-5; perhaps D is TRBD1 or TRBD2 (5 bases each). Trimming cost V 3 bases and J 5 bases, with 19 bases left between them. Germline V gives CDR1 SEHNR, CDR2 FQNEAQ (reference sequence). The length of the CDR3 is 16 residues. The CDR3 DNA reads TGTGCCAGCAGCTTCCTGGGGCCGGGGACGAAGGAGACCCAGTACTTC. Translating it yields CASSFLGPGTKETQYF.

In its sample, this clonotype was seen a few times. V gene TRBV12-3 or TRBV12-4 combines with J gene TRBJ2-7, with D tentatively TRBD1 (6 bases). Trimming pared 1 base from V and 4 bases from J, leaving 8 bases between. The CDR3 loop spans 13 amino acids. The CDR3: CASSLDQGYEQYV. CDR3 sequence (DNA): TGTGCCAGCAGTTTAGATCAGGGGTACGAGCAGTACGTC.

This clonotype was counted at least ten times. This chain uses TRBV7-9 with TRBJ2-3, with D maybe TRBD2 (6 bases). The ends were cut back, 5 bases at V and 1 base at J, with 16 bases in the middle. CDR1 is SEHNR, CDR2 FQNEAQ, per germline (reference sequence). This CDR3 is built from 16 residues. CDR3 DNA: TGTGCCAGCAGCCCCACGGGTCGCGGGGGCACAGATACGCAGTATTTT. The encoded protein is CASSPTGRGGTDTQYF. Variable domain in full (rest from reference TRBV7-9 and TRBJ2-3): DTGVSQNPRHKITKRGQNVTFRCDPISEHNRLYWYRQTLGQGPEFLTYFQNEAQLEKSRLLSDRFSAERPKGSFSTLEIQRTEQGDSAMYLCASSPTGRGGTDTQYFGPGTRLTVL.

The genes are TRBV4-2 and TRBJ1-3; unclear D gene. Trimming stripped 0 bases from V and 3 bases from J, with 9 bases between. The CDR3 is 15 residues long. Germline V gene sequence: CDR1 LGHNA, CDR2 YNFKEQ. The CDR3 reads CASSQDRGNGNTIYF. As DNA, the CDR3 is TGTGCCAGCAGCCAAGATCGGGGAAATGGAAACACCATATATTTT.

This rearrangement joins TRBV4-1 to TRBJ2-5; D remains unclear. Germline assignment: CDR1 MGHRA and CDR2 YSYEKL. The ends were cut back, 1 base at V and 2 bases at J, with 8 bases in the middle. The CDR3 has 14 residues. CDR3 in DNA: TGCGCCAGCAGCCAAGTTGGCTTACAAGAGACCCAGTACTTC. This gives the protein CASSQVGLQETQYF.

The chain couples TRBV11-3 to TRBJ2-7; D is possibly TRBD1 (5 bases). The length of the CDR3 is 13 residues. Germline V gene sequence: CDR1 SGHNT, CDR2 YENEEA. V was shortened by 1 base and J by 4 bases, with 8 bases between the two germline ends. DNA for the CDR3: TGTGCCAGCAGCTTAGCCCCAGGGTACGAGCAGTACTTC. Encoded protein: CASSLAPGYEQYF.

This clonotype was counted only a few times. The chain uses TRBV6-2 or TRBV6-3 and TRBJ1-2; tentative D call: TRBD1 (6 bases). CDR3 length: 14 residues. The V gene's germline CDR1 is MNHEY and CDR2 SVGEGT. Trimming removed 5 bases at V and 5 bases at J, with 15 bases between. The CDR3 is CASSDPGTPYGYTF. The CDR3 DNA reads as TGTGCCAGCAGTGACCCCGGGACACCTTATGGCTACACCTTC.

A single count supports this clonotype. The J gene is TRBJ1-2, the V gene TRBV7-9; D call uncertain. The V gene's germline CDR1 is SEHNR and CDR2 FQNEAQ (reference sequence). V lost 4 bases to trimming and J lost 5 bases, with 14 bases between them. The CDR3 sequence is 14 residues long. DNA for the CDR3: TGTGCCAGCAGCTCCCCCGAGCCCGGGTATGGCTACACCTTC. This encodes CASSSPEPGYGYTF.

The chain recombines TRBV5-6 with TRBJ1-6; the D gene is possibly TRBD1 (5 bases). Germline V gives CDR1 SGHDT, CDR2 YYEEEE. V lost 2 bases and J lost 9, with 12 bases in between. CDR3 length: 14 amino acids. The CDR3 DNA reads as TGTGCCAGCAGCTTAGAAGGGGCTGGTTCACCCCTCCACTTT. This encodes CASSLEGAGSPLHF. Complete variable domain (other parts from reference TRBV5-6 and TRBJ1-6): DAGVTQSPTHLIKTRGQQVTLRCSPKSGHDTVSWYQQALGQGPQFIFQYYEEEERQRGNFPDRFSGHQFPNYSSELNVNALLLGDSALYLCASSLEGAGSPLHFGNGTRLTVT.

The chain employs TRBV27 and TRBJ2-1, with D unclear. Germline CDR1 is MNHEY and CDR2 is SMNVEV (reference sequence). Trimming cost V 6 bases and J 5 bases, with 20 bases left between them. The CDR3 contains 16 residues. The CDR3 loop reads CASRWVGYSENNEQFF. Written as DNA, the CDR3 is TGTGCCAGCAGGTGGGTGGGCTACTCGGAGAACAATGAGCAGTTCTTC.

In this sample, this clonotype turned up many times. The chain carries TRBV7-2 and TRBJ2-3; 8 bases map to TRBD2. The germline V gene encodes CDR1 SGHTA and CDR2 FQGNSA. This CDR3 comprises 15 residues. The ends lost 5 bases at V and 4 bases at J; junction bases unmatched: 8. CDR3 amino acids: CASSHSGGRADTQYF. As DNA, the CDR3 is TGTGCCAGCAGCCACAGCGGGGGCCGGGCAGATACGCAGTATTTT. Complete variable domain (other parts from reference TRBV7-2 and TRBJ2-3): GAGVSQSPSNKVTEKGKDVELRCDPISGHTALYWYRQSLGQGLEFLIYFQGNSAPDKSGLPSDRFSAERTGGSVSTLTIQRTQQEDSAVYLCASSHSGGRADTQYFGPGTRLTVL.

V usage is TRBV3-1 and J usage is TRBJ1-6; D unclear. The CDR3 extends over 12 amino acids. V was shortened by 1 base and J by 8 bases, with 3 bases between the two germline ends. Germline V lookup: CDR1 LGHDT, CDR2 YNNKEL (reference sequence). CDR3 residues: CASSQADSPLHF. CDR3 in DNA: TGTGCCAGCAGCCAAGCTGATTCACCCCTCCACTTT.

This chain joins TRBV4-1 and TRBJ1-1; D unresolved. CDR1 and CDR2 (germline): MGHRA, YSYEKL. This CDR3 comprises 14 residues. The V and J ends lost 0 bases and 4 bases respectively, with 9 bases between them. This CDR3 reads CASSQDPGITEAFF. For the CDR3, the DNA is TGCGCCAGCAGCCAAGATCCGGGGATCACTGAAGCTTTCTTT.

The rearrangement uses TRBV12-3 or TRBV12-4 and TRBJ1-2; no firm D call. The CDR3 runs to 11 residues. Trimming took off 7 bases at V and 7 bases at J, with 10 bases between the two ends. In nucleotides, the CDR3 is TGTGCCAGCAACGGGAAAAGTGGCTACACCTTC. Its translation is CASNGKSGYTF.

The sample holds a few counts of this clonotype. V usage is TRBV6-1 and J usage is TRBJ2-3, with 9 bases lining up with TRBD1. V was pared by 8 bases and J by 2 bases, with 5 bases of the junction left unmatched. The length of the CDR3 is 14 residues. Germline V gives CDR1 MNHNS, CDR2 SASEGT. The CDR3 coding sequence is TGTGCCAGCCCGGGGACAGGGCACACAGATACGCAGTATTTT. The encoded protein is CASPGTGHTDTQYF.

The sample holds a few counts of this clonotype. The J gene is TRBJ2-5, the V gene TRBV6-2 or TRBV6-3; 7 bases are a match to TRBD2. V shed 0 bases, J shed 4 bases, and the junction held 5 bases outside the gene matches. Germline lookup yields CDR1 MNHEY and CDR2 SVGEGT. The CDR3 extends over 15 amino acids. CDR3 nucleotides: TGTGCCAGCAGTTACTCAAGTTCGGGGGGAGAGACCCAGTACTTC. The encoded protein is CASSYSSSGGETQYF.

This clonotype was counted between two and nine times. The genes are TRBV2 and TRBJ2-5; 9 positions agree with TRBD1. The length of the CDR3 is 13 residues. J lost 3 bases, V lost 6 bases, and 2 bases had no gene match. Germline V gene lookup returns CDR1 SNHLY and CDR2 FYNNEI. CDR3 loop: CASRWDREETQYF. The CDR3 DNA reads TGTGCCAGCAGGTGGGACAGGGAAGAGACCCAGTACTTC.

The genes are TRBV2 and TRBJ1-5; the match to TRBD1 covers 9 bases. V lost 2 bases, J lost 6 bases, and 5 bases stayed unmatched. The germline V gene has CDR1 SNHLY and CDR2 FYNNEI. The CDR3 extends over 15 amino acids. The CDR3 region is CASSESGQGVQPQHF. DNA for the CDR3: TGTGCCAGCAGTGAATCGGGACAGGGCGTTCAGCCCCAGCATTTT.

Many counts were recorded for this clonotype. V and J are TRBV30 and TRBJ2-2; D remains unclear. The V end was cut by 1 base, the J end by 6 bases, with 12 bases between. Germline values: CDR1 GTSNPN, CDR2 SVGIG (reference sequence). The CDR3 runs to 14 residues. The CDR3 sequence: CAWSAAPESGELFF. CDR3 DNA sequence: TGTGCCTGGAGTGCGGCTCCGGAGTCCGGGGAGCTGTTTTTT.